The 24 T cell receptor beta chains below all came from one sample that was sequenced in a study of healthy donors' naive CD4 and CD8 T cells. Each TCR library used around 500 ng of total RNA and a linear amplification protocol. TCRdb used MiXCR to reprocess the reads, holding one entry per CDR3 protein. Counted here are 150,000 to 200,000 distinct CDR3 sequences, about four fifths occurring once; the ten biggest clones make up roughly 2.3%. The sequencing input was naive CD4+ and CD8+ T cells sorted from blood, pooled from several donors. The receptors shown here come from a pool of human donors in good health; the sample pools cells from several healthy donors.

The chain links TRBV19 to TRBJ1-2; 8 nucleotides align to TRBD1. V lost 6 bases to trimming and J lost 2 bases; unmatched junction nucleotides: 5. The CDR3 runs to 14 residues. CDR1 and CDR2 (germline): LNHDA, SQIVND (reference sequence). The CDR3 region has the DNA TGTGCCAGTAGGAGACAGGGGATCAACTATGGCTACACCTTC. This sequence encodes CASRRQGINYGYTF. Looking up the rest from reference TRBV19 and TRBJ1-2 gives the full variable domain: DGGITQSPKYLFRKEGQNVTLSCEQNLNHDAMYWYRQDPGQGLRLIYYSQIVNDFQKGDIAEGYSVSREKKESFPLTVTSAQKNPTAFYLCASRRQGINYGYTFGSGTRLTVV.

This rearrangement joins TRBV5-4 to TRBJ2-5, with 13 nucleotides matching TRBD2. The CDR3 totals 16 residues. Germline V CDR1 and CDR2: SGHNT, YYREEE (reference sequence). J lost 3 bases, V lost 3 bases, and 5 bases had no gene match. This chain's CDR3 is CASSSNGLAGEETQYF. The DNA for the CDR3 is TGTGCCAGCAGCTCCAACGGACTAGCGGGAGAAGAGACCCAGTACTTC.

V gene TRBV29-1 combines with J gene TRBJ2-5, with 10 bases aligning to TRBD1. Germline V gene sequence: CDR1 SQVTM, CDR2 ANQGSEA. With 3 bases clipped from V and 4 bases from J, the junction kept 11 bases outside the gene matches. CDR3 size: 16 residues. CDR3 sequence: CSVEGQGPGFRETQYF. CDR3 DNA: TGCAGCGTTGAGGGACAGGGGCCCGGGTTTCGAGAGACCCAGTACTTC.

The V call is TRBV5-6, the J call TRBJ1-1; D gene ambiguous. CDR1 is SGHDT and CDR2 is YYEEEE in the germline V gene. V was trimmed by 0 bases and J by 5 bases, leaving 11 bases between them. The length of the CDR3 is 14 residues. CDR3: CASSLGSRGTEAFF. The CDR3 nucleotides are TGTGCCAGCAGCTTGGGAAGCCGAGGAACTGAAGCTTTCTTT.

The CDR3 sequence is CASSENEQYF. The CDR3, as DNA: TGTGCCAGCAGTGAAAACGAGCAGTACTTC. The gene calls are TRBV6-1 and TRBJ2-7; D not certain. Germline CDR1 reads MNHNS; CDR2 reads SASEGT. This CDR3 is 10 amino acids long. Between the trimmed V and J ends, which lost 2 bases and 5 bases, there was a span of 1 base.

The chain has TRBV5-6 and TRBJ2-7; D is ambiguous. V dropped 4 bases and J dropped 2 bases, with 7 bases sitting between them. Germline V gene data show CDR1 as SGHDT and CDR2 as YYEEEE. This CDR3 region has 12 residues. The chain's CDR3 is CASSQDAYEQYF. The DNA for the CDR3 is TGTGCCAGCAGCCAGGATGCCTACGAGCAGTACTTC.

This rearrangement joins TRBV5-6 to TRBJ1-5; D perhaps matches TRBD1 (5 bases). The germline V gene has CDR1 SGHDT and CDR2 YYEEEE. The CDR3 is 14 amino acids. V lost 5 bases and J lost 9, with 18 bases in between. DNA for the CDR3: TGTGCCAGCAGATCACAGGATACCCTGGGGCCCCAGCATTTT. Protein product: CASRSQDTLGPQHF.

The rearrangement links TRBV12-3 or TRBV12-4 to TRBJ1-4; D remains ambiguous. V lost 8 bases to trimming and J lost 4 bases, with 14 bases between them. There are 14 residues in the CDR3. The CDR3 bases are TGTGCCAGCGTGGACTCAGGCCTTAATGAAAAACTGTTTTTT. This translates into CASVDSGLNEKLFF.

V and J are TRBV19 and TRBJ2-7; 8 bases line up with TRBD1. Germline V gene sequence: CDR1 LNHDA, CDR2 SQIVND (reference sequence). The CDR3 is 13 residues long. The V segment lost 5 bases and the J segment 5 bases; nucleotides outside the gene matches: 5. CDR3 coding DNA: TGTGCCAGTAGTCCTAGGACAGGGCACGAGCAGTACTTC. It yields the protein CASSPRTGHEQYF.

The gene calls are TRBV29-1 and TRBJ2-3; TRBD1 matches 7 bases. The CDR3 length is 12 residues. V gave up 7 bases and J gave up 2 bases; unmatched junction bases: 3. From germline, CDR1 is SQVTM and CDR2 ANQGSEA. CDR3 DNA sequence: TGCAGCGCTGGGACAGTCACAGATACGCAGTATTTT. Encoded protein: CSAGTVTDTQYF.

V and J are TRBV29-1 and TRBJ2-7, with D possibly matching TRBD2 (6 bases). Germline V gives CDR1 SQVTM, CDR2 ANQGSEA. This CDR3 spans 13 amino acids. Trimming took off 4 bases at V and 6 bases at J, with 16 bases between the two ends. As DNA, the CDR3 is TGCAGCGTTGGGAGGGTCGCTGAGGGCGAGCAGTACTTC. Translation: CSVGRVAEGEQYF.

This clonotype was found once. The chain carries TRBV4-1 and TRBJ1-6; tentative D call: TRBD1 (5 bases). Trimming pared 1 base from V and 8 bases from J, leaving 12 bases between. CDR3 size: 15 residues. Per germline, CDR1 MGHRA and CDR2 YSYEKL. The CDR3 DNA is TGCGCCAGCAGCCAAGGGGTAGGGGTGGATTCACCCCTCCACTTT. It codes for CASSQGVGVDSPLHF.

The CDR3 protein is CASRGDDYGYTF. Here the CDR3 DNA reads TGTGCCAGCAGAGGTGACGATTATGGCTACACCTTC. The chain combines TRBV27 with TRBJ1-2; no firm D call. Germline CDR1 MNHEY, CDR2 SMNVEV (reference sequence). The length of the CDR3 is 12 residues. Trimming removed 6 bases at V and 5 bases at J, with 10 bases between.

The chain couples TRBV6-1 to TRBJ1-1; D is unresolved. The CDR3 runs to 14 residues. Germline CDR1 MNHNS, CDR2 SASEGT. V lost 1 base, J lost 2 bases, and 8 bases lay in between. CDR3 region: CASSEEAVNTEAFF. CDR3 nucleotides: TGTGCCAGCAGTGAAGAGGCAGTAAACACTGAAGCTTTCTTT.

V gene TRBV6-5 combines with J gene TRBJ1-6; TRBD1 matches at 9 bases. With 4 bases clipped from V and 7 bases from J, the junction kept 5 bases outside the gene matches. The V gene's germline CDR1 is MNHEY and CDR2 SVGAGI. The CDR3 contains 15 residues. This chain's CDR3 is CASSLTGGYNSPLHF. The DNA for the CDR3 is TGTGCCAGCAGTTTGACAGGGGGATACAATTCACCCCTCCACTTT.

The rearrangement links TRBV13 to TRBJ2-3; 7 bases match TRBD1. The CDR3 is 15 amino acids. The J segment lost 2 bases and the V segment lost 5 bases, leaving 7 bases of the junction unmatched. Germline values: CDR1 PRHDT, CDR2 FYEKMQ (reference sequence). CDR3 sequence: CASSRRQGLTDTQYF. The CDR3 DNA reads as TGTGCCAGCAGCCGCCGACAGGGCCTCACAGATACGCAGTATTTT.

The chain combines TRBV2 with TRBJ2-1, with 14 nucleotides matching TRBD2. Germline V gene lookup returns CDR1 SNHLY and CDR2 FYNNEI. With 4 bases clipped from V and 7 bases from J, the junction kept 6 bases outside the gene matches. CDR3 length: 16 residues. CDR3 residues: CASSGGLAGVMNEQFF. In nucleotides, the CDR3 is TGTGCCAGCAGTGGGGGACTAGCGGGAGTCATGAATGAGCAGTTCTTC.

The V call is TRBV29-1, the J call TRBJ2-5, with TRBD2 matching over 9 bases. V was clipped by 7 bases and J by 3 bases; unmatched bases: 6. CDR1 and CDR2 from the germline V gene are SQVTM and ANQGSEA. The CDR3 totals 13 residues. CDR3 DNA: TGCAGCGCCCCGCCTAGCGGGGAAGAGACCCAGTACTTC. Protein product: CSAPPSGEETQYF.

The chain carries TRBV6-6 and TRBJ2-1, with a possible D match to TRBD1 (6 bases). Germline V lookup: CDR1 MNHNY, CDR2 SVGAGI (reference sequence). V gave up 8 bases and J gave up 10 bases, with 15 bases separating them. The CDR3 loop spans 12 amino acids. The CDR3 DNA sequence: TGTGCCAGCCTTAGACCGGGGACAGAGCAGTTCTTC. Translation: CASLRPGTEQFF.

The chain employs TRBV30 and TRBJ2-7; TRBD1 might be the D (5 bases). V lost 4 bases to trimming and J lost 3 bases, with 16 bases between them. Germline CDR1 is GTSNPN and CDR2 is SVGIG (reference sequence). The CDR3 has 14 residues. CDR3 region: CAWKGRGRSYEQYF. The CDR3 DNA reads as TGTGCCTGGAAGGGGCGCGGACGGAGCTACGAGCAGTACTTC.

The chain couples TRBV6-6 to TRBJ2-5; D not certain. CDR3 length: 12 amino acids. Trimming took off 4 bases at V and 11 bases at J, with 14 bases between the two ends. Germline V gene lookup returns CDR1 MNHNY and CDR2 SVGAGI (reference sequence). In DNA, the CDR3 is TGTGCCAGCAGTTTCGACTCCTTGGTGCAGTACTTC. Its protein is CASSFDSLVQYF.

The CDR3 sequence is CATRADGNQPQHF. In nucleotides, the CDR3 is TGTGCCACCAGAGCAGATGGGAATCAGCCCCAGCATTTT. The chain employs TRBV15 and TRBJ1-5, with D uncertain. Per germline, CDR1 LNHNV and CDR2 YYDKDF (reference sequence). This CDR3 is 13 amino acids long. Trimming stripped 6 bases from V and 4 bases from J, with 10 bases between.

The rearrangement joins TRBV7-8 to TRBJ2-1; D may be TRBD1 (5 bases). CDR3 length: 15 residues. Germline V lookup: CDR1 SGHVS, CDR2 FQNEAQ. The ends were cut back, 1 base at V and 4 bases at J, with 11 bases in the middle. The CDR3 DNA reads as TGTGCCAGCAGCTTAGAGGGGCGGACATACAATGAGCAGTTCTTC. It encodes CASSLEGRTYNEQFF. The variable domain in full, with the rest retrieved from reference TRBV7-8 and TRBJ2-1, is GAGVSQSPRYKVAKRGQDVALRCDPISGHVSLFWYQQALGQGPEFLTYFQNEAQLDKSGLPSDRFFAERPEGSVSTLKIQRTQQEDSAVYLCASSLEGRTYNEQFFGPGTRLTVL.

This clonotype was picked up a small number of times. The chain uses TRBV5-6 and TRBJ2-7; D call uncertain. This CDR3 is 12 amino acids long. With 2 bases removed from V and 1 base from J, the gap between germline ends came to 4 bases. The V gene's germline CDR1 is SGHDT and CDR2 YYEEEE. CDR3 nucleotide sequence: TGTGCCAGCAGCTTTGTGTCCTACGAGCAGTACTTC. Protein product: CASSFVSYEQYF.